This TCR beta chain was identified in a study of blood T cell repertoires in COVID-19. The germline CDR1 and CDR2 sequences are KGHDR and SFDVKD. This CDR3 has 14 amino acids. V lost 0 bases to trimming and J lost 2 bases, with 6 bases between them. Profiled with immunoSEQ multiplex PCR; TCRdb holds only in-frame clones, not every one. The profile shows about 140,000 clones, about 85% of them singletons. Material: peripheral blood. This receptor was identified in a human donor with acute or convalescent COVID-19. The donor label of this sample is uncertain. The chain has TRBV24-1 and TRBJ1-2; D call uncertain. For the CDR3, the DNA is TGTGCCACCAGTGATTTGAACAGAAACTATGGCTACACCTTC. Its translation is CATSDLNRNYGYTF.